These 25 T cell receptor beta chains originate from one sample sequenced in a study of T cells in women clearing cervical HPV infection. This table comes from immunoSEQ multiplex PCR, and its TCRdb copy is limited to in-frame clones, with some not included. The sample's table shows tens of thousands of clones. Sequenced sample: blood buffy coat. Receptors originate from a woman aged 18 to 75 with a cervical HPV16 infection that either progressed to CIN3+ or cleared (not recorded which).

Concerning this clone: The sequence runs out 3 residues before the end of the CDR3; the remainder is reconstructed from the germline J gene. The chain employs TRBV10-3 and TRBJ2-5, with a tentative D call TRBD1 (8 bases). Germline loops: CDR1 ENHRY, CDR2 SYGVKD. With 10 bases removed from V and 5 bases from J, the gap between germline ends came to 20 bases. CDR3 size: 14 residues. The sequenced part of the CDR3 DNA is TGTGCCACCAAAACAGGGGGGGCACGGGAGACC. Its translation is CATKTGGARET. The full CDR3 protein reads CATKTGGARETQYF.

Concerning this clone: The germline gene is not matched at one end of the junction; a read error may be the cause. From the germline J gene comes the end of the CDR3, since the read stops 3 residues before it. The chain carries TRBV12-3 or TRBV12-4 and TRBJ2-4; TRBD2 agrees at 12 bases. This CDR3 has 15 residues. CDR3 region: CASTGTSGPNNIQYF. The DNA read from the CDR3 is TGTGCCAGCACCGGGACTAGCGGGCCCAACAACATT.

For this clone: The sequenced fragment ends 3 residues before the CDR3 boundary, so the rest is inferred from the germline J gene. The chain uses TRBV5-4 and TRBJ1-2; perhaps TRBD1 as D (6 bases). The CDR3 loop spans 14 amino acids. The germline V gene has CDR1 SGHNT and CDR2 YYREEE (reference sequence). This CDR3 is CASRLSLVTGGYTF. Incomplete CDR3 DNA: TGTGCCAGCAGGCTGAGCTTGGTTACAGGGGGC.

Regarding this clone: The read gets to within 3 residues of the CDR3 end, and the germline J gene fills in the rest. The chain links TRBV5-1 to TRBJ1-1; D possibly corresponds to TRBD1 (5 bases). Looked up from germline, CDR1 is SGHRS and CDR2 is YFSETQ. The length of the CDR3 is 14 residues. V lost 7 bases, J lost 7 bases, and 20 bases lay in between. CDR3 loop: CASRSTPGGVEAFF. The sequenced CDR3 bases are TGCGCCAGCCGTTCGACCCCGGGGGGGGTTGAA.

A word on this clone: Coverage ceases 3 residues before the CDR3 finishes, and the germline J gene fills in the end. The chain combines TRBV7-9 with TRBJ2-5; D remains unclear. This CDR3 region has 14 residues. Trimming left V 1 base short and J 5 bases short, with 11 bases between. Germline V gene sequence: CDR1 SEHNR, CDR2 FQNEAQ (reference sequence). The CDR3 loop is CASSLGVGSETQYF. The sequenced CDR3 bases are TGTGCCAGCAGCTTAGGAGTAGGGTCGGAGACC.

On this clone: The observed sequence ends 3 residues before the CDR3 terminus, with the missing tail filled in from the germline J gene. The chain uses TRBV27 and TRBJ2-7; 13 bases agree with TRBD2. J lost 0 bases, V lost 8 bases, and 7 bases had no gene match. This CDR3 has 16 residues. CDR1 is MNHEY, CDR2 SMNVEV, per germline (reference sequence). The DNA read from the CDR3 is TGTGCCAGCCGCCTTTGGACTAGCGGGAGCTCCTACGAG. This gives the protein CASRLWTSGSSYE. The complete CDR3 sequence is CASRLWTSGSSYEQYF.

To note about this clone: The read comes to an end 3 residues before the CDR3 does, leaving the germline J gene to fill in the end. The chain carries TRBV19 and TRBJ2-2; D perhaps matches TRBD1 (7 bases). The CDR3 runs 15 residues. Looked up from germline, CDR1 is LNHDA and CDR2 is SQIVND (reference sequence). V gave up 3 bases and J gave up 6 bases, with 14 bases separating them. This chain's CDR3 is CASSIGRGDSGELFF. CDR3 bases read: TGTGCCAGTAGTATCGGCAGGGGGGACTCCGGGGAG.

Note on this clone: The read stops 3 residues short of the end of the CDR3; the missing end is completed from the germline J gene. This same CDR3 is encoded by further DNA sequences in the sample. The chain employs TRBV7-3 and TRBJ2-4, with 9 bases that match TRBD1. The ends lost 4 bases at V and 7 bases at J; junction bases unmatched: 2. Germline assignment: CDR1 SGHTA and CDR2 FQGTGA. This CDR3 region has 13 residues. Here the CDR3 reads CASSSGQGNIQYF. The CDR3 DNA, read in part, is TGTGCCAGCAGCTCCGGACAGGGGAACATT.

CDR3 DNA (partial): TGCAGTGCTAGTAGTCTAGCGCTCAATGAG. Translating it yields CSASSLALNE. The full CDR3 is CSASSLALNEQFF. The chain links TRBV20-1 to TRBJ2-1; D may be TRBD2 (6 bases). The read ends 3 residues before the CDR3 terminus; that terminus is restored from the germline J gene. Trimming took off 3 bases at V and 6 bases at J, with 12 bases between the two ends. The CDR3 has 13 amino acids. In germline, CDR1 is DFQATT, CDR2 SNEGSKA (reference sequence).

Comment on this clone: The sequence runs out 3 residues before the end of the CDR3; the remainder is reconstructed from the germline J gene. The V gene is TRBV20-1, the J gene TRBJ1-5, with D perhaps TRBD1 (5 bases). Germline CDR1 DFQATT, CDR2 SNEGSKA (reference sequence). The CDR3 covers 15 residues. V lost 5 bases, J lost 6 bases, and 20 bases lay in between. The CDR3 DNA, read in part, is TGCAGTGCTCGACCACCACCGGGACTGGGTCAGCCC. Translation gives CSARPPPGLGQP. The whole CDR3 protein is CSARPPPGLGQPQHF.

In regard to this clone: The read falls 3 residues short of the CDR3 end, and the missing part is taken from the germline J gene. The chain carries TRBV11-3 and TRBJ2-7; 10 bases line up with TRBD2. The ends lost 3 bases at V and 6 bases at J; junction bases unmatched: 8. This CDR3 has 15 residues. Per the germline V gene, CDR1 is SGHNT and CDR2 is YENEEA. CDR3 residues: CASSFYLAGEGEQYF. The DNA read from the CDR3 is TGTGCCAGCAGCTTCTATCTAGCGGGAGAAGGCGAG.

Incomplete CDR3 DNA: TGTGCCAGCAGTTTAGCGGGAGCGGAGACC. This gives the protein CASSLAGAET. The entire CDR3 reads CASSLAGAETQYF. V usage is TRBV28 and J usage is TRBJ2-5; 7 positions match TRBD2. The CDR3 is cut off 3 residues early in the read; its end comes from the germline J gene. Germline loops: CDR1 MDHEN, CDR2 SYDVKM. V trimming: 2 bases; J trimming: 5 bases; junction bases outside the gene matches: 2. The CDR3 runs to 13 residues.

A remark on this clone: The sequenced fragment ends 3 residues before the CDR3 boundary, so the rest is inferred from the germline J gene. The rearrangement links TRBV16 to TRBJ1-4, with D uncertain. V lost 1 base to trimming and J lost 0 bases, with 9 bases between them. The CDR3 totals 16 residues. Germline V lookup: CDR1 KGHSY, CDR2 FQNENV. CDR3 loop: CASSQYPAATNEKLFF. The sequenced CDR3 bases are TGTGCCAGCAGCCAATACCCTGCAGCAACTAATGAAAAA.

To note about this clone: The read halts 3 residues ahead of the CDR3 end, with the missing end drawn from the germline J gene. The V call is TRBV18, the J call TRBJ2-7, with TRBD2 matching 8 bases. Unmatched junction bases numbered 4, after V lost 0 bases and J lost 3 bases. CDR1 KGHSH and CDR2 LQKENI come from the germline V gene. The CDR3 is made up of 15 amino acids. The CDR3 loop is CASSPPSSGYYEQYF. Partial CDR3 DNA: TGTGCCAGCTCACCACCGTCTAGCGGGTACTACGAG. Drawing the rest from reference TRBV18 and TRBJ2-7, the complete variable domain is NAGVMQNPRHLVRRRGQEARLRCSPMKGHSHVYWYRQLPEEGLKFMVYLQKENIIDESGMPKERFSAEFPKEGPSILRIQQVVRGDSAAYFCASSPPSSGYYEQYFGPGTRLTVT.

Notes on this clone: The junction departs from germline at one end; a sequencing error may be responsible. The sequence runs out 3 residues before the end of the CDR3; the remainder is reconstructed from the germline J gene. The V and J genes are TRBV7-7 and TRBJ2-5, with 7 bases lining up with TRBD2. CDR1 and CDR2 from the germline V gene are SSHAT and FNYEAQ (reference sequence). The CDR3 contains 15 residues. The CDR3 loop is CASSLVTGGIQTQYF. CDR3 bases read: TGTGCTAGCAGCTTAGTTACGGGGGGAATACAGACC.

Of note for this clone: The CDR3 is cut off 3 residues early in the read; its end comes from the germline J gene. The chain uses TRBV7-8 and TRBJ1-2; possible D gene TRBD1, 5 bases. The germline gives CDR1 SGHVS, CDR2 FQNEAQ. This CDR3 spans 14 amino acids. The germline V and J ends were trimmed by 6 bases and 6 bases, with 17 bases remaining between them. CDR3 sequence: CASRSGEGLNGYTF. The DNA read from the CDR3 is TGTGCCAGCAGGTCGGGTGAGGGGCTAAATGGC. Full variable domain (missing parts from reference TRBV7-8 and TRBJ1-2): GAGVSQSPRYKVAKRGQDVALRCDPISGHVSLFWYQQALGQGPEFLTYFQNEAQLDKSGLPSDRFFAERPEGSVSTLKIQRTQQEDSAVYLCASRSGEGLNGYTFGSGTRLTVV.

On this clone: The missing CDR3 end, 3 residues past where the read stops, is filled in from the germline J gene. The chain employs TRBV7-3 and TRBJ2-7, with TRBD2 identical over 7 bases. The CDR3 totals 15 residues. The germline V gene encodes CDR1 SGHTA and CDR2 FQGTGA. V shed 1 base, J shed 3 bases, and the junction held 6 bases outside the gene matches. This chain's CDR3 is CASSLKGAGVYEQYF. CDR3 DNA (partial): TGTGCCAGCAGCTTAAAGGGTGCGGGAGTCTACGAG. Supplemented by reference TRBV7-3 and TRBJ2-7, the full variable domain reads GAGVSQTPSNKVTEKGKYVELRCDPISGHTALYWYRQSLGQGPEFLIYFQGTGAADDSGLPNDRFFAVRPEGSVSTLKIQRTERGDSAVYLCASSLKGAGVYEQYFGPGTRLTVT.

Regarding this clone: The read falls 3 residues short of the CDR3 end, and the missing part is taken from the germline J gene. The rearrangement joins TRBV19 to TRBJ2-7; tentatively, D is TRBD1 (5 bases). Germline V lookup: CDR1 LNHDA, CDR2 SQIVND (reference sequence). The ends were cut back, 5 bases at V and 1 base at J, with 12 bases in the middle. The CDR3 totals 14 residues. The sequenced CDR3 bases are TGTGCCAGTAGTGGGGCAGCCGATTCCTACGAG. This gives the protein CASSGAADSYE. The complete CDR3 protein is CASSGAADSYEQYF.

CDR3 sequence: CASSPPSSGRPSYNEQFF. Incomplete CDR3 DNA: TGTGCCAGCAGCCCTCCATCTAGCGGGAGACCGTCCTACAATGAG. The genes are TRBV7-8 and TRBJ2-1; 10 bases match TRBD2. The read ends 3 residues early relative to the CDR3; the germline J gene fills the gap. Germline loops: CDR1 SGHVS, CDR2 FQNEAQ. This CDR3 has 18 amino acids. Trimming took 5 bases from V and 1 from J; bases not matched to a gene: 11.

A note on this clone: Read coverage stops 3 residues before the CDR3 terminus; the germline J gene supplies the remainder. J is TRBJ2-1 and V is TRBV29-1, with 10 bases that match TRBD1. Germline loops: CDR1 SQVTM, CDR2 ANQGSEA. J gave up 3 bases and V 2 bases, and 10 bases lay outside the gene matches. The CDR3 has 17 amino acids. CDR3 DNA, as far as it was read: TGCAGCGTTGAACGGACTGCAGACAGGGGGCACTACAATGAG. The encoded protein is CSVERTADRGHYNE. From start to end, the CDR3 is CSVERTADRGHYNEQFF.

Details on this clone: The read ends 3 residues early relative to the CDR3; the germline J gene fills the gap. The chain uses TRBV27 and TRBJ2-3; no firm D call. CDR1 and CDR2 from the germline V gene are MNHEY and SMNVEV (reference sequence). The CDR3 totals 15 residues. The V gene lost 1 base and the J gene lost 2 bases, with 10 bases spanning the gap. The CDR3 spells CASSLWYSHTDTQYF. The DNA read from the CDR3 is TGTGCCAGCAGTTTATGGTACAGTCACACAGATACG.

Points on this clone: The read gets to within 3 residues of the CDR3 end, and the germline J gene fills in the rest. The chain carries TRBV19 and TRBJ1-2, with 7 bases matching TRBD1. This CDR3 is 14 amino acids long. Germline V gives CDR1 LNHDA, CDR2 SQIVND (reference sequence). Germline trimming cut 3 bases from V and 6 bases from J; bases unmatched to any gene: 7. The covered CDR3 bases are TGTGCCAGTAGTATCCAGACAGGGCGGGATGGC. Translation gives CASSIQTGRDG. The CDR3 in its entirety is CASSIQTGRDGYTF. Supplemented by reference TRBV19 and TRBJ1-2, the full variable domain reads DGGITQSPKYLFRKEGQNVTLSCEQNLNHDAMYWYRQDPGQGLRLIYYSQIVNDFQKGDIAEGYSVSREKKESFPLTVTSAQKNPTAFYLCASSIQTGRDGYTFGSGTRLTVV.

Turning to this clone: Read data end 3 residues before the CDR3 end; the end is taken from the germline J gene. The chain carries TRBV7-6 and TRBJ2-7, with D possibly being TRBD2 (5 bases). The CDR3 consists of 13 residues. Trimming stripped 3 bases from V and 5 bases from J, with 11 bases between. CDR1 SGHVS and CDR2 FNYEAQ come from the germline V gene. The sequenced CDR3 bases are TGTGCCAGCAGCTTTACGGGGTGGAACGAG. It translates to CASSFTGWNE. Given in full, the CDR3 is CASSFTGWNEQYF. Combining the CDR3 with reference TRBV7-6 and TRBJ2-7 gives the whole variable domain GAGVSQSPRYKVTKRGQDVALRCDPISGHVSLYWYRQALGQGPEFLTYFNYEAQQDKSGLPNDRFSAERPEGSISTLTIQRTEQRDSAMYRCASSFTGWNEQYFGPGTRLTVT.

As concerns this clone: The read ends 3 residues shy of where the CDR3 ends; the end is completed using the germline J gene. The rearrangement uses TRBV5-1 and TRBJ1-2; a weak D match, TRBD1 (6 bases). The CDR3 length is 15 residues. V was clipped by 0 bases and J by 0 bases, with 9 bases between them. The germline gives CDR1 SGHRS, CDR2 YFSETQ. CDR3 DNA, as far as it was read: TGCGCCAGCAGCTTGGTGACAGGAGCTAACTATGGC. Protein sequence: CASSLVTGANYG. The whole CDR3 sequence reads CASSLVTGANYGYTF. Filled out from reference TRBV5-1 and TRBJ1-2, the complete variable domain reads KAGVTQTPRYLIKTRGQQVTLSCSPISGHRSVSWYQQTPGQGLQFLFEYFSETQRNKGNFPGRFSGRQFSNSRSEMNVSTLELGDSALYLCASSLVTGANYGYTFGSGTRLTVV.

A remark on this clone: One junction end does not reproduce the germline sequence, and a read error may be involved. The read ends 3 residues early relative to the CDR3; the germline J gene fills the gap. This rearrangement joins TRBV7-7 to TRBJ2-5, with 10 bases lining up with TRBD2. The CDR3 is 16 residues long. Germline V lookup: CDR1 SSHAT, CDR2 FNYEAQ (reference sequence). The CDR3 loop is CASSQTAGGYQETQYF. CDR3 DNA, as far as it was read: TGTGCTAGCAGCCAAACAGCGGGGGGGTACCAAGAGACC.